Listed below are T cell receptor beta chains from one sample, sequenced in a study of cytomegalovirus exposure and HLA in healthy donors. Assay: immunoSEQ multiplex PCR; the TCRdb copy retains only in-frame clones and omits some. The sample has some 180,000 clones; about 82% are singletons. The sequenced material came from PBMCs. Every receptor here comes from a woman in her 30s in good health and CMV-seronegative. The CDR3 runs from the conserved cysteine through the conserved F or W. A D gene is named only where the DNA matches it firmly. Clone size appears in some rows only: once, few, many, or a class for an expanded clone.

d_call	v_call	clone_size	j_call	cdr3_nt	cdr3_aa
TRBD2	TRBV2	NA	TRBJ2-2	TGTGCCAGCAGTGGGGCTAGCGGGCGAGGGACCGGGGAGCTGTTTTTT	CASSGASGRGTGELFF
TRBD1	TRBV27	NA	TRBJ1-3	TGTGCCAGCAGTGGTTGGGACAGCGGAAACACCATATATTTT	CASSGWDSGNTIYF
TRBD1	TRBV6-5	NA	TRBJ1-2	TGTGCCAGCAGTATCTACCCGGGACAGGGCTATGGCTACACCTTC	CASSIYPGQGYGYTF
TRBD1	TRBV6-1	few	TRBJ1-2	TGTGCCAGCAGTGAAGGGGCAGGGGGCTTTTATGGCTACACCTTC	CASSEGAGGFYGYTF
NA	TRBV30	NA	TRBJ1-1	TGTGCCTCGAGCACAGGGAGGAACACTGAAGCTTTCTTT	CASSTGRNTEAFF
TRBD1	TRBV7-9	NA	TRBJ2-7	TGTGCCAGCAGCTCCGGACAGGGACGACCCTACGAGCAGTACTTC	CASSSGQGRPYEQYF
NA	TRBV4-1	NA	TRBJ2-7	TGCGCCAGCAGCCAAGACGTCACTCTATACGAGCAGTACTTC	CASSQDVTLYEQYF
TRBD2	TRBV7-2	NA	TRBJ2-3	TGTGCCAGCAGCTTATCTAGCGGGGGGATGACAGATACGCAGTATTTT	CASSLSSGGMTDTQYF
NA	TRBV19	NA	TRBJ1-5	TGTGCCAGTACTGACGGGAACAATCAGCCCCAGCATTTT	CASTDGNNQPQHF
NA	TRBV7-8	few	TRBJ1-2	TGTGCCAGCAGCCCCCCCGGGAGGGATGGCTACACCTTC	CASSPPGRDGYTF
NA	TRBV5-1	once	TRBJ1-2	TGCGCCAGCAGTCTGGACACAGGTCCCTATGGCTACACCTTC	CASSLDTGPYGYTF
NA	TRBV7-2	NA	TRBJ1-1	TGTGCCAGCAGCTCGCCACAGTTCTACACTGAAGCTTTCTTT	CASSSPQFYTEAFF
NA	TRBV6-1	NA	TRBJ1-5	TGTGCCGCCGGGGGGAACACAAATCAGCCCCAGCATTTT	CAAGGNTNQPQHF
NA	TRBV4-1	NA	TRBJ2-3	TGCGCCAGCAGCCGGGGGGAGGCAGATACGCAGTATTTT	CASSRGEADTQYF
TRBD2	TRBV11-2	once	TRBJ2-7	TGTGCCAGCAGCTCGAGCGGGGGGGCCTACGAGCAGTACTTC	CASSSSGGAYEQYF
NA	TRBV30	NA	TRBJ1-4	TGTGCCTGCCCAAAGGGCAGGGGAGAAAAACTGTTTTTT	CACPKGRGEKLFF
TRBD2	TRBV14	NA	TRBJ2-1	TGTGCCAGCAGCCCTCAGGGACTAGGTCTGTTCTTC	CASSPQGLGLFF
TRBD1	TRBV5-1	NA	TRBJ2-7	TGCGCCAGCAGAAAGACGGGACAGGGGGGGAGCGAGCAGTACTTC	CASRKTGQGGSEQYF
TRBD2	TRBV9	NA	TRBJ2-1	TGTGCCAGCAGCGCGACTAGCGGGACTTACAATGAGCAGTTCTTC	CASSATSGTYNEQFF
NA	TRBV10-3	few	TRBJ1-6	TGTGCCATCAGTGCGAAACGAGCGGATTCACCCCTCCACTTT	CAISAKRADSPLHF
NA	TRBV29-1	NA	TRBJ1-1	TGCAGCGCTGGGGCGACAGGAACGGACATGAACACTGAAGCTTTCTTT	CSAGATGTDMNTEAFF
TRBD2	TRBV5-4	NA	TRBJ2-3	TGTGCCAGCAGCCTACAAGGACTAGCGGGGGCGGGTGGCACAGATACGCAGTATTTT	CASSLQGLAGAGGTDTQYF
NA	TRBV5-1	NA	TRBJ1-1	TGCGCCAGCAGCTTGGTTTCTGAGAGGGCCACTGAAGCTTTCTTT	CASSLVSERATEAFF
NA	TRBV5-6	NA	TRBJ1-5	TGTGCCAGCAGCTCAACATTAGGACAGTATAGCAATCAGCCCCAGCATTTT	CASSSTLGQYSNQPQHF
TRBD2	TRBV5-1	NA	TRBJ2-5	TGCGCCAGCAGCTTGGGCGTAGCGGGGGGGCCGGGGGAGACCCAGTACTTC	CASSLGVAGGPGETQYF
NA	TRBV2	NA	TRBJ2-5	TGTGCCAGCAGTATTTCGGAGACCCAGTACTTC	CASSISETQYF
NA	TRBV5-1	NA	TRBJ1-5	TGCGCCAGCAGCTTGGCAGGGGTCCAGCCCCAGCATTTT	CASSLAGVQPQHF
TRBD2	TRBV7-9	NA	TRBJ2-3	TGTGCCAGCAACTTAGGGGGACTAGCGGGGGACTTCCGGGCAGATACGCAGTATTTT	CASNLGGLAGDFRADTQYF
NA	TRBV6-5	NA	TRBJ1-2	TGTGCCACCAAATGGGGGTCGGGGGACGGGTATGGCTACACCTTC	CATKWGSGDGYGYTF
NA	TRBV6-1	NA	TRBJ2-7	TGTGCCAGCAGCGACATGGGGCAGGTTCGGTACTTC	CASSDMGQVRYF
TRBD1	TRBV6-6	NA	TRBJ1-1	TGTGCCAGCAGTCAAACCGGGACAGCCGAAGCTTTCTTT	CASSQTGTAEAFF
TRBD1	TRBV5-1	NA	TRBJ2-7	TGCGCCAGCAGCTTGGCCAGCGTAGACAGGGCCTACGAGCAGTACTTC	CASSLASVDRAYEQYF
NA	TRBV9	NA	TRBJ1-1	TGTGCCAGCAGCGTAGGAGGGAGAACTGAAGCTTTCTTT	CASSVGGRTEAFF
NA	TRBV19	few	TRBJ2-4	TGTGCCAGTAGTCCCCGGGTGATAGCCAAAAACATTCAGTACTTC	CASSPRVIAKNIQYF
NA	TRBV6-6	NA	TRBJ2-7	TGTGCCAGCAGTCCGTTTGCCGGCGAGCAGTACTTC	CASSPFAGEQYF
NA	TRBV6-1	NA	TRBJ1-5	TGTGCCAGCAGTGAACGTAGCAATCAGCCCCAGCATTTT	CASSERSNQPQHF
NA	TRBV5-1	NA	TRBJ2-2	TGCGCCAGCAGTCCTAAGGGGTACACCGGGGAGCTGTTTTTT	CASSPKGYTGELFF
NA	TRBV9	NA	TRBJ2-7	TGTGCCAGCAGCGTAGGAGCCGTCTCCTACGAGCAGTACTTC	CASSVGAVSYEQYF
TRBD2	TRBV7-9	once	TRBJ2-7	TGTGCCAGCAGCGAACTAGCGGGGGGGCGCTACGAGCAGTACTTC	CASSELAGGRYEQYF
TRBD1	TRBV27	NA	TRBJ2-2	TGTGCCAGCAGTCCGTTCCGGGGACAGGGGGCCCTAAGGCTGTTTTTT	CASSPFRGQGALRLFF
NA	TRBV2	NA	TRBJ1-2	TGTGCCAGCAGTCCGTACTATGGCTACACCTTC	CASSPYYGYTF
TRBD2	TRBV18	NA	TRBJ2-5	TGTGCCAGCTCACCACAGCGGGGGGGCCTAGAGACCCAGTACTTC	CASSPQRGGLETQYF
TRBD1	TRBV28	NA	TRBJ1-2	TGTGCCAGCAGTTACGGGACAGGGGGTATCTATGGCTACACCTTC	CASSYGTGGIYGYTF
TRBD1	TRBV6-6	NA	TRBJ1-2	TGTGCCAGCATCAAACAGGGGCTACATGGCTACACCTTC	CASIKQGLHGYTF
NA	TRBV4-1	NA	TRBJ1-2	TGCGCCAGCAGCCATGACCTACTACAGGGAAAAGGACGCTATGGCTACACCTTC	CASSHDLLQGKGRYGYTF
NA	TRBV2	NA	TRBJ1-4	TGTGCCAGCAGTGAATTCGTCAGAAGAACTAATGAAAAACTGTTTTTT	CASSEFVRRTNEKLFF
TRBD1	TRBV7-9	NA	TRBJ2-5	TGTGCCAGCAGCTTAAAACGACAGGGAGTAAACCCCGGAGAGACCCAGTACTTC	CASSLKRQGVNPGETQYF
NA	TRBV4-3	NA	TRBJ1-1	TGCGCCAGCAGCCAGGGGACAACATACATGAACACTGAAGCTTTCTTT	CASSQGTTYMNTEAFF
TRBD1	TRBV10-3	NA	TRBJ2-7	TGTGCCATCAGTGGGGACAGGGACACCTACGAGCAGTACTTC	CAISGDRDTYEQYF
TRBD1	TRBV6-5	NA	TRBJ2-3	TGTGCCAGCAGAATTTACAGGGGGCTCGGGGATACGCAGTATTTT	CASRIYRGLGDTQYF
TRBD1	TRBV10-3	NA	TRBJ1-1	TGTGCCATCAGTGAACCGACAGGGGGGAACACTGAAGCTTTCTTT	CAISEPTGGNTEAFF
NA	TRBV5-1	NA	TRBJ1-1	TGCGCCAGCAGCTTCCTTTCTGTGTCTTTGAGGAGGATGAACACTGAAGCTTTCTTT	CASSFLSVSLRRMNTEAFF
TRBD1	TRBV7-2	NA	TRBJ2-7	TGTGCCAGCAGCTTATATAATTCGGGACAGGTCGAGCAGTACTTC	CASSLYNSGQVEQYF
NA	TRBV7-3	few	TRBJ2-1	TGTGCCAGCAGCTTAAACCAGGGGAGGGGGCAGTTCTTC	CASSLNQGRGQFF